These 21 T cell receptor beta chains share one sample of origin, sequenced in a study of T cells in Graves' hyperthyroidism and ophthalmopathy. Authors of the study amplified TCR beta CDR3 regions from RNA transcripts. HTBI primers drove first-round RT-PCR of the TCR CDR3. TCRdb redid the calling of the multiplex PCR reads with MiXCR, one entry per CDR3 protein. The sample holds some 510,000 distinct CDR3 sequences; about 20% are singletons and the top ten take about 26%. Sequenced material: blood. All receptors come from a man younger than 35 with Graves' hyperthyroidism.

This clonotype has a count of ten or more. The chain couples TRBV11-2 to TRBJ2-7; D is unresolved. CDR1 is SGHAT, CDR2 FQNNGV, per germline. This CDR3 is 11 amino acids long. Trimming shortened V by 4 bases and J by 4 bases, and 5 bases separated the two germline ends. The CDR3 here is CASSYYYEQYF. The CDR3 DNA reads TGTGCCAGCAGCTATTATTACGAGCAGTACTTC.

This clonotype appeared many times. The chain uses TRBV28 and TRBJ1-5; D possibly corresponds to TRBD1 (6 bases). Germline V gene sequence: CDR1 MDHEN, CDR2 SYDVKM. Trimming cost V 8 bases and J 2 bases, with 16 bases left between them. The CDR3 is 15 amino acids. CDR3 bases: TGTGCCAGCCATAACCGAGGGGGAGGCAATCAGCCCCAGCATTTT. It specifies CASHNRGGGNQPQHF.

This clonotype appeared a few times. The CDR3 loop reads CATSREGEDEQYF. The CDR3 coding sequence is TGTGCCACCAGCAGGGAAGGTGAGGACGAGCAGTACTTC. The chain links TRBV15 to TRBJ2-7; D is unclear. Germline V CDR1 and CDR2: LNHNV, YYDKDF (reference sequence). Trimming took off 3 bases at V and 5 bases at J, with 11 bases between the two ends. This CDR3 spans 13 amino acids.

This clonotype has at least ten counts. The chain combines TRBV4-1 with TRBJ1-5; TRBD1 might be the D (5 bases). Between the trimmed V and J ends, which lost 1 base and 2 bases, there was a span of 9 bases. The CDR3 contains 15 residues. Germline CDR1 and CDR2: MGHRA and YSYEKL. The CDR3 DNA reads as TGCGCCAGCAGCCAAGTTGCGGGACGCAATCAGCCCCAGCATTTT. Protein: CASSQVAGRNQPQHF.

The genes are TRBV14 and TRBJ1-2, with 8 bases matching TRBD1. The V gene's germline CDR1 is SGHDN and CDR2 FVKESK. V dropped 4 bases and J dropped 7; count of bases not matched to a gene: 5. The CDR3 length is 13 residues. This CDR3 is CASSPRQGPGYTF. CDR3 coding DNA: TGTGCCAGCAGCCCTAGACAGGGGCCTGGCTACACCTTC.

This chain links TRBV28 with TRBJ1-1; D may be TRBD1 (5 bases). Per the germline V gene, CDR1 is MDHEN and CDR2 is SYDVKM. Between the trimmed V and J ends, which lost 5 bases and 7 bases, there was a span of 20 bases. The CDR3 extends over 15 amino acids. The CDR3 protein is CASSPSGPGGGEAFF. The CDR3, as DNA: TGTGCCAGCAGTCCCTCGGGACCGGGCGGTGGTGAAGCTTTCTTT.

This clonotype was found many times. The rearrangement uses TRBV2 and TRBJ1-5; D is undetermined. This CDR3 is built from 13 residues. Germline values: CDR1 SNHLY, CDR2 FYNNEI. V lost 4 bases, J lost 6 bases, and 10 bases lay in between. The DNA of the CDR3 is TGTGCCAGCAGTGTGTCAATCGGTCAGCCCCAGCATTTT. Protein product: CASSVSIGQPQHF.

This clonotype has at least ten counts. The chain links TRBV15 to TRBJ1-3, with unresolved D. Trimming took 4 bases from V and 0 from J, leaving 13 bases between them. Germline V gene data show CDR1 as LNHNV and CDR2 as YYDKDF (reference sequence). This CDR3 spans 16 amino acids. CDR3 DNA sequence: TGTGCCACCAGCACTATGGTCCTACCCTCTGGAAACACCATATATTTT. Its translation is CATSTMVLPSGNTIYF.

This clonotype was counted at least ten times. The chain joins TRBV5-8 to TRBJ2-5; D ambiguous. This CDR3 comprises 11 residues. The germline gives CDR1 SGHTS, CDR2 YDEGEE. The germline V and J ends were trimmed by 4 bases and 4 bases, with 5 bases remaining between them. Written as DNA, the CDR3 is TGTGCCAGCAGCGTCTTAGAGACCCAGTACTTC. It translates to CASSVLETQYF.

This clonotype has ten or more counts. The chain is built from TRBV5-1 and TRBJ1-2, with D possibly being TRBD1 (5 bases). This CDR3 has 11 amino acids. Germline CDR1 SGHRS, CDR2 YFSETQ. V was clipped by 7 bases and J by 3 bases, with 7 bases between them. CDR3 DNA sequence: TGCGCCAGCGGGACTTACTATGGCTACACCTTC. The encoded protein is CASGTYYGYTF.

The chain employs TRBV27 and TRBJ2-7; the D is unclear. This CDR3 comprises 13 residues. CDR1 MNHEY and CDR2 SMNVEV come from the germline V gene (reference sequence). With 6 bases removed from V and 3 bases from J, the gap between germline ends came to 12 bases. The CDR3 sequence is CASRHNMRYEQYF. CDR3 DNA sequence: TGTGCCAGCAGGCATAACATGCGCTACGAGCAGTACTTC.

The chain uses TRBV14 and TRBJ2-2, with 7 positions matching TRBD1. CDR1 is SGHDN and CDR2 is FVKESK in the germline V gene. Trimming cost V 5 bases and J 3 bases; bases outside gene matches: 6. CDR3 length: 15 amino acids. The CDR3 spells CASSYRDSYTGELFF. As DNA, the CDR3 is TGTGCCAGCAGCTACCGGGACAGCTACACCGGGGAGCTGTTTTTT. Full variable domain (rest looked up from reference TRBV14 and TRBJ2-2): EAGVTQFPSHSVIEKGQTVTLRCDPISGHDNLYWYRRVMGKEIKFLLHFVKESKQDESGMPNNRFLAERTGGTYSTLKVQPAELEDSGVYFCASSYRDSYTGELFFGEGSRLTVL.

About this clonotype itself: One base away lies a much larger clone, so this may be a sequencing read error. CDR3 DNA: TGTGCCAGCAGATCCTACAGGGCGACCTACGAGCAGGACTTC. It encodes CASRSYRATYEQDF. This sequence joins TRBV6-2 or TRBV6-3 and TRBJ2-7; the D gene is possibly TRBD1 (6 bases). The CDR3 contains 14 residues. CDR1 is MNHEY and CDR2 is SVGEGT in the germline V gene.

This chain connects TRBV19 to TRBJ2-7; TRBD2 aligns across 7 bases. The ends lost 7 bases at V and 2 bases at J; junction bases unmatched: 14. The CDR3 is 16 residues long. CDR1 is LNHDA and CDR2 is SQIVND in the germline V gene (reference sequence). Written as DNA, the CDR3 is TGTGCCAGTACTACCAGTTGGGGACTACGAACCTACGAGCAGTACTTC. Its translation is CASTTSWGLRTYEQYF.

This chain's CDR3 is CASRLLSDTEAFF. CDR3 in DNA: TGTGCCAGCAGGTTGTTAAGTGACACTGAAGCTTTCTTT. The chain is built from TRBV7-8 and TRBJ1-1; no reliable D call. The V gene lost 6 bases and the J gene lost 3 bases, with 11 bases spanning the gap. CDR3 length equals 13 residues. Germline CDR1 SGHVS, CDR2 FQNEAQ.

This clonotype was picked up many times. J is TRBJ2-7 and V is TRBV28, with a possible D match to TRBD2 (6 bases). V dropped 3 bases and J dropped 2 bases, with 14 bases sitting between them. The CDR3 spans 15 residues. The germline CDR1 and CDR2 sequences are MDHEN and SYDVKM. CDR3: CASSFPGAGTYEQYF. For the CDR3, the DNA is TGTGCCAGCAGTTTCCCCGGGGCGGGGACCTACGAGCAGTACTTC.

This clonotype was counted at least ten times. The chain links TRBV2 to TRBJ2-7; tentative D call: TRBD1 (6 bases). CDR1 is SNHLY and CDR2 is FYNNEI in the germline V gene. V lost 10 bases to trimming and J lost 0 bases, with 13 bases between them. The CDR3 is 13 amino acids. CDR3 sequence reads: CAITTGSSYEQYF. CDR3 bases: TGTGCCATCACGACAGGCAGCTCCTACGAGCAGTACTTC.

The V call is TRBV7-9, the J call TRBJ1-2; no firm D call. The V gene lost 1 base and the J gene lost 4 bases, with 13 bases spanning the gap. This CDR3 has 15 residues. Germline V gene sequence: CDR1 SEHNR, CDR2 FQNEAQ (reference sequence). The CDR3 here is CASSLVGGNRYGYTF. CDR3 sequence (DNA): TGTGCCAGCAGCTTAGTGGGCGGAAACCGCTATGGCTACACCTTC.

This clonotype was counted at least ten times. The V and J genes are TRBV10-3 and TRBJ2-7, with 7 bases matching TRBD1. In germline, CDR1 is ENHRY, CDR2 SYGVKD. The CDR3 covers 13 residues. V lost 5 bases to trimming and J lost 4 bases; unmatched junction nucleotides: 5. In nucleotides, the CDR3 is TGTGCCATCAGTCGACAGGGTGATTACGAGCAGTACTTC. Its translation: CAISRQGDYEQYF.

The chain couples TRBV29-1 to TRBJ2-7; the match to TRBD1 covers 7 bases. The CDR3 spans 13 residues. Trimming cost V 4 bases and J 6 bases; bases outside gene matches: 9. Germline assignment: CDR1 SQVTM and CDR2 ANQGSEA. CDR3: CSVATGEGGEQYF. The CDR3 nucleotides are TGCAGCGTTGCTACAGGGGAAGGGGGCGAGCAGTACTTC.

This clonotype has at least ten counts. This chain uses TRBV28 with TRBJ1-6; maybe TRBD1 (6 bases). Trimming removed 4 bases at V and 9 bases at J, with 16 bases between. Per germline, CDR1 MDHEN and CDR2 SYDVKM. The CDR3 runs to 15 residues. CDR3 sequence reads: CASSSPQGLGSPLHF. The CDR3 DNA reads TGTGCCAGCAGTTCGCCGCAGGGGCTTGGTTCACCCCTCCACTTT.